Listed below are T cell receptor beta chains from one sample, sequenced in a study of T cells in Graves' hyperthyroidism and ophthalmopathy. TCRdb reanalysed the multiplex PCR reads using MiXCR and keeps one entry per CDR3 protein. The sample yields nearly 600,000 distinct CDR3 sequences, over 12% seen once. Sequenced material: blood. Every receptor here comes from a woman younger than 35 with Graves' ophthalmopathy. Each CDR3 is given with its conserved first and last residue. A D gene is named only where the DNA matches it firmly. Expanded clones get a size class; other rows say once, few or many, or leave the size out.

clone_size,j_call,v_call,d_call,cdr3_nt,cdr3_aa
many,TRBJ2-1,TRBV2,TRBD2,TGTGCCAGCAGTGAGTTGCGACTAGCTACCCAAGACACCTACAATGAGCAGTTCTTC,CASSELRLATQDTYNEQFF
many,TRBJ2-7,TRBV27,-,TGTGCCAGCGGAAAGTTACTCCCCTACGAGCAGTACTTC,CASGKLLPYEQYF
many,TRBJ1-1,TRBV7-9,-,TGTGCCAGCAGTTTTGACTTCGGGTCGTCTGAAGCTTTCTTT,CASSFDFGSSEAFF
few,TRBJ1-6,TRBV12-3/TRBV12-4,TRBD1,TGTGCCAGCACCCCAGGGGGCGGGTACTCACCCCTCCACTTT,CASTPGGGYSPLHF
-,TRBJ2-1,TRBV14,-,TGTGCCAGCAGCCAAGTCCCCAGTTACTCCTACAATGAGCAGTTCTTC,CASSQVPSYSYNEQFF
many,TRBJ1-1,TRBV3-1,TRBD1,TGTGCCAGCAGCCGAGGAGGAGCAGGGGGGAACACTGAAGCTTTCTTT,CASSRGGAGGNTEAFF
many,TRBJ1-2,TRBV5-1,-,TGCGCCAGCAGCGAGGGAAATAACTATGGCTACACCTTC,CASSEGNNYGYTF
many,TRBJ2-1,TRBV10-3,-,TGTGCCATCAGTGAAGTGCCGGCATCCGGAGGCGATGAGCAGTTCTTC,CAISEVPASGGDEQFF
-,TRBJ2-2,TRBV10-3,-,TGTGCCATCAGTGTCCAACCGGCAGGAATTGCGTCCGGGGAGCTGTTTTTT,CAISVQPAGIASGELFF
-,TRBJ2-5,TRBV5-6,-,TGTGCCAGCAGCTTGCCTACTAAAGAGACCCAGTACTTC,CASSLPTKETQYF
many,TRBJ1-1,TRBV12-3/TRBV12-4,-,TGTGCCAGCAGTTTGCGCCTTTTGAACACTGAAGCTTTCTTT,CASSLRLLNTEAFF
many,TRBJ2-7,TRBV6-6,-,TGTGCCAGCAGTTACTCGCCAGGGGAGGGTCCCTACGAGCAGTACTTC,CASSYSPGEGPYEQYF
-,TRBJ1-3,TRBV29-1,-,TGCAGCGTTGAAGAGCCACTAGGAAACACCATATATTTT,CSVEEPLGNTIYF
-,TRBJ2-3,TRBV6-1,TRBD2,TGTGCCAGCAGTCCGGGACTAGCGGGAACCCATCACACAGATACGCAGTATTTT,CASSPGLAGTHHTDTQYF
few,TRBJ2-1,TRBV6-5,TRBD1,TGTGCCAGCAGTTACTTAGGGGGCTCCAACAATGAGCAGTTCTTC,CASSYLGGSNNEQFF
many,TRBJ2-7,TRBV2,-,TGTGCCAGCAGAGCCGAGTCGGACGAGCAGTACTTC,CASRAESDEQYF
few,TRBJ1-3,TRBV10-3,TRBD1,TGTGCCATCAGGGGACAGAGCTCTGGAAACACCATATATTTT,CAIRGQSSGNTIYF
-,TRBJ2-2,TRBV5-1,-,TGCGCCAGCAGCTTCCGGACGAACACCGGGGAGCTGTTTTTT,CASSFRTNTGELFF
-,TRBJ2-1,TRBV20-1,TRBD2,TGCAGTGCTAGAGCCGCTCGACTAGCGGGAGGAAGGTCCTACAATGAGCAGTTCTTC,CSARAARLAGGRSYNEQFF
many,TRBJ2-5,TRBV24-1,-,TGTGCCACCAGTGATGCCGCCTTCCCAGAGACCCAGTACTTC,CATSDAAFPETQYF
-,TRBJ1-2,TRBV19,-,TGTGCCAGTAGTATCCGGGCTAACTATGGCTACACCTTC,CASSIRANYGYTF
many,TRBJ2-7,TRBV27,-,TGTGCCAGCAGTCTATATGTCCGAGCGGTCAACGAGCAGTACTTC,CASSLYVRAVNEQYF
few,TRBJ2-5,TRBV6-6,-,TGTGCCAGCAGTTACTCTCTGGAGACCCAGTACTTC,CASSYSLETQYF
many,TRBJ1-5,TRBV2,-,TGTGCCAGCAGTGGCTTGGGGGGATATAGCAATCAGCCCCAGCATTTT,CASSGLGGYSNQPQHF
many,TRBJ2-5,TRBV6-1,-,TGTGCCAGCAGCCCCACGCCCCCCAAAGGAAGGAGTGGGAAGACCCAGTACTTC,CASSPTPPKGRSGKTQYF
many,TRBJ2-1,TRBV28,TRBD1,TGTGCCAGCAGTTTGCTCGCGCTATGGGACAGTCCCAATGAGCAGTTCTTC,CASSLLALWDSPNEQFF
many,TRBJ2-2,TRBV2,-,TGTGCCAGCAGTGGTCTGGGTGGGAACACCGGGGAGCTGTTTTTT,CASSGLGGNTGELFF
many,TRBJ2-3,TRBV11-2,-,TGTGCCAGCAGCTTAGCGGGAGATGATCCAGATACGCAGTATTTT,CASSLAGDDPDTQYF